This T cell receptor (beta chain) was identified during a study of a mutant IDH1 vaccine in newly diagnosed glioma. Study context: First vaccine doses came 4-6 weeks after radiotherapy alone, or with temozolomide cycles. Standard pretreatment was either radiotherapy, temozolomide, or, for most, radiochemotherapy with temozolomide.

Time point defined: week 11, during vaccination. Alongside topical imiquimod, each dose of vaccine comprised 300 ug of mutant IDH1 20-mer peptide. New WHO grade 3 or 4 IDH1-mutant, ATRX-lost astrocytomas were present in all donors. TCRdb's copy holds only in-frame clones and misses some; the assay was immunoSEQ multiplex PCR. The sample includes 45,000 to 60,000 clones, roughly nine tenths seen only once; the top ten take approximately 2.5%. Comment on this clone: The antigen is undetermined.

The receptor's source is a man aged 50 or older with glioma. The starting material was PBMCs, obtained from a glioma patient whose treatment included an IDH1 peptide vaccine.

CDR3 region: CASSEEGGIFVNTEAFF. The CDR3 DNA reads TGCGCCAGCAGTGAGGAGGGGGGGATCTTTGTGAACACTGAAGCTTTCTTT. The chain combines TRBV10-1 with TRBJ1-1, with D possibly TRBD1 on 6 matching bases. V dropped 2 bases and J dropped 0 bases, with 16 bases sitting between them. The germline CDR1 and CDR2 sequences are WNHNN and SYGVQD (reference sequence). The CDR3 spans 17 residues.